This T cell receptor (beta chain) was sequenced for a study of identical twins. V lost 1 base, J lost 0 bases, and 15 bases lay in between. This CDR3 spans 17 amino acids. The germline V gene has CDR1 MNHEY and CDR2 SMNVEV (reference sequence). A universal primer binding site was introduced by template switching. The final cDNA contained unique molecular identifiers. MiXCR, run by TCRdb on the 5' RACE reads, gives a single entry per CDR3 protein. This sample has 400,000 to 550,000 distinct CDR3 sequences, with approximately 22% found just once. This clonotype was seen a handful of times. The sample was also reused in another study, on T cells expressing NK-cell markers. This second study says: The TCR beta repertoires were obtained from sorted CD3+CD56+NKG2C+, CD3+CD56+NKG2C- and CD3+CD56-NKG2C+ T cells. Seven sequenced donors out of eight were HCMV-seropositive, one seronegative.

This chain uses TRBV27 with TRBJ1-1; D is undetermined. This TCR was recovered from a woman under 30 in good health. The sequenced sample consisted of CD4+ T cells sorted from blood. The CDR3 reads CASSLFPGSHMNTEAFF. CDR3 DNA: TGTGCCAGCAGTTTATTCCCTGGCAGCCACATGAACACTGAAGCTTTCTTT.